The source of this TCR beta chain is a study of blood T cell dynamics during melanoma immunotherapy. Overall study: Standard first-line treatment here was pembrolizumab or nivolumab plus ipilimumab in metastatic melanoma.

Time point given: week 3, after first cycle of checkpoint inhibitor. Every bulk PBMC sample received the same 350 ng of DNA. Here immunoSEQ multiplex PCR was the method, and the copy in TCRdb shows in-frame clones only, minus some. The data contain 11,000 to 15,000 clones, about nine tenths of them singletons. This clonotype was sampled from a human donor with melanoma. The starting material was blood, obtained from a patient treated with checkpoint blockade.

The CDR3 region has the DNA TGTGCCAGCAGCGGACTGCAACAAGAGACCCAGTACTTC. Its protein is CASSGLQQETQYF. The rearrangement links TRBV5-8 to TRBJ2-5; TRBD2 is a possible D gene (5 bases). CDR1 and CDR2 (germline): SGHTS, YDEGEE. The V and J ends lost 4 bases and 2 bases respectively, with 9 bases between them. This CDR3 is built from 13 residues. Looking up the rest from reference TRBV5-8 and TRBJ2-5 gives the full variable domain: EAGVTQSPTHLIKTRGQQATLRCSPISGHTSVYWYQQALGLGLQFLLWYDEGEERNRGNFPPRFSGRQFPNYSSELNVNALELEDSALYLCASSGLQQETQYFGPGTRLLVL.